One sample yielded the 12 T cell receptor beta chains listed below, sequenced in a study of blood T cell repertoires in COVID-19. Sequencing used immunoSEQ multiplex PCR; TCRdb keeps in-frame clones, though not all of them. The sample comprises fewer than 350,000 clones, around nine tenths of which are singletons, and approximately 4.1% rests with the top ten. The specimen was peripheral blood. These receptors originate from a woman aged 55 to 70 with COVID-19, enrolled during active disease.

CDR3 sequence: CASSLEGRGLGTEAFF. CDR3 sequence (DNA): TGTGCCAGCAGCTTAGAGGGCAGGGGGCTAGGAACTGAAGCTTTCTTT. V is TRBV7-3 and J is TRBJ1-1; 8 nucleotides line up with TRBD1. Per the germline V gene, CDR1 is SGHTA and CDR2 is FQGTGA. This CDR3 is built from 16 residues. J gave up 5 bases and V 2 bases, and 10 bases lay outside the gene matches.

The chain carries TRBV7-9 and TRBJ1-3, with D possibly being TRBD1 (6 bases). CDR3 length equals 13 residues. V lost 5 bases to trimming and J lost 5 bases, with 10 bases between them. Germline CDR1 SEHNR, CDR2 FQNEAQ (reference sequence). CDR3 DNA: TGTGCCAGCAGCATCGGACAGCGAAACACCATATATTTT. Its protein product is CASSIGQRNTIYF.

The V and J genes are TRBV6-6 and TRBJ1-2; D gene ambiguous. V was shortened by 7 bases and J by 6 bases, with 9 bases between the two germline ends. CDR1 is MNHNY, CDR2 SVGAGI, per germline (reference sequence). The CDR3 loop spans 11 amino acids. The CDR3 bases are TGTGCCAGCATGGAGAGAAATGGCTACACCTTC. It translates to CASMERNGYTF.

The chain uses TRBV4-2 and TRBJ2-5; D unclear. The CDR3 is 13 residues long. Germline CDR1 and CDR2: LGHNA and YNFKEQ. Deletions cut 0 bases from V and 5 bases from J, with 7 bases between. CDR3 loop: CASSQDFSETQYF. CDR3 sequence (DNA): TGTGCCAGCAGCCAAGATTTTTCGGAGACCCAGTACTTC.

Of note for this clone: One junction end does not reproduce the germline sequence, and a read error may be involved. The chain is built from TRBV7-3 and TRBJ1-6; no clear D. The CDR3 totals 15 residues. The V gene's germline CDR1 is SGHTA and CDR2 FQGTGA. The CDR3 spells CASSLLAGGNSPLHF. The CDR3 bases are TGTGCCAGCAGCTTACTGGCTGGCGGGAATTCGCCCCTCCACTTT.

This clone was picked up one time. This chain uses TRBV4-1 with TRBJ1-3; 7 bases match TRBD1. With 4 bases clipped from V and 0 bases from J, the junction kept 3 bases outside the gene matches. Looked up from germline, CDR1 is MGHRA and CDR2 is YSYEKL. The CDR3 covers 15 residues. The DNA for the CDR3 is TGCGCCAGCAGCCTTGGGACAGACTCTGGAAACACCATATATTTT. It translates to CASSLGTDSGNTIYF.

The V gene is TRBV5-4, the J gene TRBJ2-5; 9 nucleotides agree with TRBD1. With V trimmed by 3 bases and J by 4 bases, 1 base remained unmatched. The germline gives CDR1 SGHNT, CDR2 YYREEE (reference sequence). The CDR3 totals 13 residues. The DNA of the CDR3 is TGTGCCAGCAGCTGGGGACAGGGAGAGACCCAGTACTTC. Amino acid sequence: CASSWGQGETQYF. Combining the CDR3 with reference TRBV5-4 and TRBJ2-5 gives the whole variable domain ETGVTQSPTHLIKTRGQQVTLRCSSQSGHNTVSWYQQALGQGPQFIFQYYREEENGRGNFPPRFSGLQFPNYSSELNVNALELDDSALYLCASSWGQGETQYFGPGTRLLVL.

The chain joins TRBV6-4 to TRBJ2-1, with 8 positions matching TRBD1. Germline-derived CDR1 and CDR2 are MRHNA and SNTAGT. The CDR3 runs to 15 residues. V was clipped by 4 bases and J by 2 bases; unmatched bases: 4. CDR3 loop: CASSVTGDPYNEQFF. As DNA, the CDR3 is TGTGCCAGCAGTGTGACAGGGGACCCCTACAATGAGCAGTTCTTC.

The genes are TRBV6-5 and TRBJ1-2, with D uncertain. Per germline, CDR1 MNHEY and CDR2 SVGAGI. V dropped 4 bases and J dropped 1 base, with 13 bases sitting between them. The CDR3 covers 15 residues. The CDR3 DNA is TGTGCCAGCAGTTTCCTGGCACATAATAACTATGGCTACACCTTC. Its protein is CASSFLAHNNYGYTF.

Comment on this clone: This specimen includes other DNA sequences encoding the same CDR3. The J gene is TRBJ1-4, the V gene TRBV18; D call uncertain. The germline V gene encodes CDR1 KGHSH and CDR2 LQKENI. V lost 3 bases, J lost 4 bases, and 3 bases lay in between. The CDR3 is made up of 12 amino acids. CDR3 in amino acids: CASSPVNEKLFF. The CDR3 bases are TGTGCCAGCTCACCCGTTAATGAAAAACTGTTTTTT.

The genes are TRBV6-1 and TRBJ1-2; D is ambiguous. Trimming removed 2 bases from V and 7 bases from J, with 14 bases in between. The germline V gene has CDR1 MNHNS and CDR2 SASEGT. There are 14 residues in the CDR3. The CDR3 DNA sequence: TGTGCCAGCAGTGAATACCAGGCCGTCTCTGGCTACACCTTC. Residues: CASSEYQAVSGYTF.

CDR3 sequence reads: CASSPSGNTIYF. In nucleotides, the CDR3 is TGTGCCAGCAGCCCATCTGGAAACACCATATATTTT. This chain links TRBV7-9 with TRBJ1-3; D is undetermined. Germline lookup yields CDR1 SEHNR and CDR2 FQNEAQ (reference sequence). Between the trimmed V and J ends, which lost 5 bases and 1 base, there was a span of 3 bases. The CDR3 runs to 12 residues.